This is a list of T cell receptor beta chains from one sample in a study of T cells in Graves' hyperthyroidism and ophthalmopathy. TCRdb analysed the multiplex PCR reads with MiXCR anew, one entry per CDR3 protein. This table has hundreds of thousands of distinct CDR3 sequences, 14% appearing once. Specimen: blood. These receptors were obtained from a woman younger than 35 with Graves' hyperthyroidism. Both conserved end residues are part of each CDR3. A D gene is named only where the DNA matches it firmly. For some rows the clone size is stated as once, few or many, or as a class when expanded; others skip it.

len: 14; j_gene: TRBJ2-5; v_gene: TRBV7-2; d_gene: NA; abundance: NA; CDR3nt: TGTGCCAACAGCTTATTAGCGAGCCAAGAGACCCAGTACTTC; CDR3aa: CANSLLASQETQYF
len: 16; j_gene: TRBJ2-1; v_gene: TRBV11-3; d_gene: NA; abundance: many; CDR3nt: TGTGCCAGCGGCTTGGGGGTCCTTGGGGGCTACAATGAGCAGTTCTTC; CDR3aa: CASGLGVLGGYNEQFF
len: 13; j_gene: TRBJ1-1; v_gene: TRBV4-2; d_gene: NA; abundance: few; CDR3nt: TGTGCCAGCAGCCAAGATCAGGACACTGAAGCTTTCTTT; CDR3aa: CASSQDQDTEAFF
len: 11; j_gene: TRBJ2-5; v_gene: TRBV2; d_gene: NA; abundance: NA; CDR3nt: TGTGCCAGCAGTGGAACCAGGGGGGCCCACTTC; CDR3aa: CASSGTRGAHF
len: 16; j_gene: TRBJ1-5; v_gene: TRBV6-1; d_gene: NA; abundance: NA; CDR3nt: TGTGCCAGCCGAGGAATTGGAGGACTGGGAAATCAGCCCCAGCATTTT; CDR3aa: CASRGIGGLGNQPQHF
len: 13; j_gene: TRBJ1-1; v_gene: TRBV20-1; d_gene: TRBD1; abundance: many; CDR3nt: TGCAGTGCTAGGGACAGGGGGGGCACAAAAGCTTTCTTT; CDR3aa: CSARDRGGTKAFF
len: 15; j_gene: TRBJ1-1; v_gene: TRBV9; d_gene: TRBD1; abundance: NA; CDR3nt: TGTGCCAGCAGCGTAGGAGACAGGGGGGACACTGAAGCTTTCTTT; CDR3aa: CASSVGDRGDTEAFF
len: 13; j_gene: TRBJ1-1; v_gene: TRBV20-1; d_gene: NA; abundance: NA; CDR3nt: TGCAGTGCCCTCAGAGGATTGAACACTGAAGCTTTCTTT; CDR3aa: CSALRGLNTEAFF
len: 14; j_gene: TRBJ2-1; v_gene: TRBV7-3; d_gene: NA; abundance: many; CDR3nt: TGTGCCAGCAGCTCCGGTGGGGACTCCGGTTTTCAGTTCTTC; CDR3aa: CASSSGGDSGFQFF
len: 14; j_gene: TRBJ1-1; v_gene: TRBV20-1; d_gene: TRBD1; abundance: many; CDR3nt: TGCAGTGCCCCTGGACAGGCCGGGGACACTGAAGCTTTCTTT; CDR3aa: CSAPGQAGDTEAFF
len: 16; j_gene: TRBJ2-7; v_gene: TRBV12-3/TRBV12-4; d_gene: NA; abundance: many; CDR3nt: TGTGCCAGCAGCCCCTCTAGAGCGGAGATCTTTTACGAGCAGTACTTC; CDR3aa: CASSPSRAEIFYEQYF
len: 13; j_gene: TRBJ2-4; v_gene: TRBV7-9; d_gene: NA; abundance: NA; CDR3nt: TGTGCCAGCAGCATAGTGGAGGGGAACATTCAGTACTTC; CDR3aa: CASSIVEGNIQYF
len: 13; j_gene: TRBJ1-1; v_gene: TRBV11-2; d_gene: NA; abundance: many; CDR3nt: TGTGCCAGCAGCTTAGTGACCACCCCGCGGGCTTTCTTT; CDR3aa: CASSLVTTPRAFF
len: 15; j_gene: TRBJ2-1; v_gene: TRBV7-8; d_gene: TRBD2; abundance: many; CDR3nt: TGTGCCAGCAGCTTAGACCTAGCGGGAGTAAATGAGCAGTTCTTC; CDR3aa: CASSLDLAGVNEQFF
len: 13; j_gene: TRBJ2-1; v_gene: TRBV24-1; d_gene: NA; abundance: few; CDR3nt: TGTGCCACCAGTGATTTGCGCTACAATGAGCAGTTCTTC; CDR3aa: CATSDLRYNEQFF
len: 14; j_gene: TRBJ1-6; v_gene: TRBV5-6; d_gene: NA; abundance: NA; CDR3nt: TGTGCCAGCAGCTTGGGCCAAAATAATTCACCCCTCCACTTT; CDR3aa: CASSLGQNNSPLHF
len: 13; j_gene: TRBJ1-2; v_gene: TRBV19; d_gene: NA; abundance: NA; CDR3nt: TGTGCCAGTAGTATGCCGGGGCCCTATGGCTACACCTTC; CDR3aa: CASSMPGPYGYTF
len: 17; j_gene: TRBJ1-2; v_gene: TRBV7-3; d_gene: TRBD1; abundance: many; CDR3nt: TGTGCCAGCAGCCTTGTCGGGGGACAGGGGTCTGGGAGTGGCTACACCTTC; CDR3aa: CASSLVGGQGSGSGYTF
len: 15; j_gene: TRBJ1-5; v_gene: TRBV5-8; d_gene: NA; abundance: NA; CDR3nt: TGTGCCAGCAGCTTAACAAGGGGATCCTCCGTAACCCAGCATTTT; CDR3aa: CASSLTRGSSVTQHF
len: 17; j_gene: TRBJ2-4; v_gene: TRBV14; d_gene: TRBD1; abundance: few; CDR3nt: TGTGCCAGCAGCCAAGTGACCCTCCGGGACAGGGGAAACATTCAGTACTTC; CDR3aa: CASSQVTLRDRGNIQYF
len: 13; j_gene: TRBJ2-5; v_gene: TRBV19; d_gene: NA; abundance: few; CDR3nt: TGTGTCAGTAGTTGGGACGGGCAAGAGACCCAGTACTTC; CDR3aa: CVSSWDGQETQYF
len: 14; j_gene: TRBJ2-3; v_gene: TRBV25-1; d_gene: NA; abundance: few; CDR3nt: TGTGCCAGCAGTGGGGGACGAGACACAGATACGCAGTATTTT; CDR3aa: CASSGGRDTDTQYF
len: 14; j_gene: TRBJ1-5; v_gene: TRBV30; d_gene: NA; abundance: many; CDR3nt: TGTGCCTGGAGTGTTTCCCAATCCTATCAGCCCCAGCATTTT; CDR3aa: CAWSVSQSYQPQHF
len: 15; j_gene: TRBJ1-1; v_gene: TRBV11-3; d_gene: TRBD1; abundance: many; CDR3nt: TGTGCCAGCAGCTTAGGACAGGGCAAGAGCACTGAAGCTTTCTTT; CDR3aa: CASSLGQGKSTEAFF
len: 12; j_gene: TRBJ2-7; v_gene: TRBV30; d_gene: NA; abundance: few; CDR3nt: TGTGCCATGGACCCCACTGTGAACGAGCAGTACTTC; CDR3aa: CAMDPTVNEQYF
len: 15; j_gene: TRBJ1-1; v_gene: TRBV15; d_gene: NA; abundance: many; CDR3nt: TGTGCCACCAGCAGAGATCGGGGTTCAAGTAGACTAGCTTTCTTT; CDR3aa: CATSRDRGSSRLAFF
len: 11; j_gene: TRBJ2-1; v_gene: TRBV30; d_gene: NA; abundance: many; CDR3nt: TGTGCCTGGAGTTACTACAATGAGCAGTTCTTC; CDR3aa: CAWSYYNEQFF
len: 14; j_gene: TRBJ2-5; v_gene: TRBV7-8; d_gene: TRBD1; abundance: many; CDR3nt: TGTGCCAGCAGCGCACTCAGGGGGCGAGAGACCCAGTACTTC; CDR3aa: CASSALRGRETQYF
len: 14; j_gene: TRBJ2-3; v_gene: TRBV29-1; d_gene: TRBD2; abundance: few; CDR3nt: TGCAGCGTTGGTGGAGCGGGGAGCACAGATACGCAGTATTTT; CDR3aa: CSVGGAGSTDTQYF
len: 13; j_gene: TRBJ2-7; v_gene: TRBV28; d_gene: NA; abundance: many; CDR3nt: TGTGCCAGCAGGTCCAACCAGGAGTACGAGCAGTACTTC; CDR3aa: CASRSNQEYEQYF
len: 14; j_gene: TRBJ2-7; v_gene: TRBV20-1; d_gene: NA; abundance: many; CDR3nt: TGCAGTGCGCCCTTCGGGGGTCGCTCCTACGAGCAGTACTTC; CDR3aa: CSAPFGGRSYEQYF
len: 17; j_gene: TRBJ2-3; v_gene: TRBV12-3/TRBV12-4; d_gene: NA; abundance: NA; CDR3nt: TGTGCCAGCAGTTTAGCATTAGGTGGCAGGGATCCAGATACGCAGTATTTT; CDR3aa: CASSLALGGRDPDTQYF
len: 16; j_gene: TRBJ2-7; v_gene: TRBV6-5; d_gene: TRBD2; abundance: few; CDR3nt: TGTGCCAGCAGTTCGGGGACTAGCGGGTACTCCTACGAGCAGTACTTC; CDR3aa: CASSSGTSGYSYEQYF
len: 17; j_gene: TRBJ2-3; v_gene: TRBV6-2/TRBV6-3; d_gene: TRBD1; abundance: many; CDR3nt: TGTGCCAGCAGACCTTATATGGACAGGGGCAGGCGAGATACGCAGTATTTT; CDR3aa: CASRPYMDRGRRDTQYF
len: 15; j_gene: TRBJ2-1; v_gene: TRBV12-3/TRBV12-4; d_gene: NA; abundance: many; CDR3nt: TGTGCCAGCACTACGCTTATTTCGGGGAACAATGAGCAGTTCTTC; CDR3aa: CASTTLISGNNEQFF
len: 15; j_gene: TRBJ2-3; v_gene: TRBV7-2; d_gene: NA; abundance: NA; CDR3nt: TGTGCCAGCAGCTCTAGGGGATTTGGGACAGATACGCAGTATTTT; CDR3aa: CASSSRGFGTDTQYF
len: 17; j_gene: TRBJ2-7; v_gene: TRBV6-1; d_gene: TRBD2; abundance: few; CDR3nt: TGTGCCAGCAGTGCGGGACTAGCGTTATCAGGGTCCTACGAGCAGTACTTC; CDR3aa: CASSAGLALSGSYEQYF
len: 13; j_gene: TRBJ2-7; v_gene: TRBV19; d_gene: TRBD1; abundance: NA; CDR3nt: TGTGCCACCAGGACAGGGAACTCCTACGAGCAGTACTTC; CDR3aa: CATRTGNSYEQYF
len: 15; j_gene: TRBJ2-7; v_gene: TRBV12-3/TRBV12-4; d_gene: TRBD2; abundance: NA; CDR3nt: TGTGCCAGCAAGTCCGAGGCGGGAGAGACCTACGAGCAGTACTTC; CDR3aa: CASKSEAGETYEQYF
len: 18; j_gene: TRBJ2-7; v_gene: TRBV27; d_gene: NA; abundance: many; CDR3nt: TGTGCCAGCAGTTTCGGAGGCCCAGGGAGCCTTCTCTCCTACGAGCAGTACTTC; CDR3aa: CASSFGGPGSLLSYEQYF
len: 15; j_gene: TRBJ1-2; v_gene: TRBV2; d_gene: NA; abundance: many; CDR3nt: TGTGCCAGCACCCGGCGAGTCACCAATAACTATGGCTACACCTTC; CDR3aa: CASTRRVTNNYGYTF
len: 14; j_gene: TRBJ2-5; v_gene: TRBV6-1; d_gene: NA; abundance: few; CDR3nt: TGTGCCAGCAGTTCCCTAACAGGAAGAGAGACCCAGTACTTC; CDR3aa: CASSSLTGRETQYF